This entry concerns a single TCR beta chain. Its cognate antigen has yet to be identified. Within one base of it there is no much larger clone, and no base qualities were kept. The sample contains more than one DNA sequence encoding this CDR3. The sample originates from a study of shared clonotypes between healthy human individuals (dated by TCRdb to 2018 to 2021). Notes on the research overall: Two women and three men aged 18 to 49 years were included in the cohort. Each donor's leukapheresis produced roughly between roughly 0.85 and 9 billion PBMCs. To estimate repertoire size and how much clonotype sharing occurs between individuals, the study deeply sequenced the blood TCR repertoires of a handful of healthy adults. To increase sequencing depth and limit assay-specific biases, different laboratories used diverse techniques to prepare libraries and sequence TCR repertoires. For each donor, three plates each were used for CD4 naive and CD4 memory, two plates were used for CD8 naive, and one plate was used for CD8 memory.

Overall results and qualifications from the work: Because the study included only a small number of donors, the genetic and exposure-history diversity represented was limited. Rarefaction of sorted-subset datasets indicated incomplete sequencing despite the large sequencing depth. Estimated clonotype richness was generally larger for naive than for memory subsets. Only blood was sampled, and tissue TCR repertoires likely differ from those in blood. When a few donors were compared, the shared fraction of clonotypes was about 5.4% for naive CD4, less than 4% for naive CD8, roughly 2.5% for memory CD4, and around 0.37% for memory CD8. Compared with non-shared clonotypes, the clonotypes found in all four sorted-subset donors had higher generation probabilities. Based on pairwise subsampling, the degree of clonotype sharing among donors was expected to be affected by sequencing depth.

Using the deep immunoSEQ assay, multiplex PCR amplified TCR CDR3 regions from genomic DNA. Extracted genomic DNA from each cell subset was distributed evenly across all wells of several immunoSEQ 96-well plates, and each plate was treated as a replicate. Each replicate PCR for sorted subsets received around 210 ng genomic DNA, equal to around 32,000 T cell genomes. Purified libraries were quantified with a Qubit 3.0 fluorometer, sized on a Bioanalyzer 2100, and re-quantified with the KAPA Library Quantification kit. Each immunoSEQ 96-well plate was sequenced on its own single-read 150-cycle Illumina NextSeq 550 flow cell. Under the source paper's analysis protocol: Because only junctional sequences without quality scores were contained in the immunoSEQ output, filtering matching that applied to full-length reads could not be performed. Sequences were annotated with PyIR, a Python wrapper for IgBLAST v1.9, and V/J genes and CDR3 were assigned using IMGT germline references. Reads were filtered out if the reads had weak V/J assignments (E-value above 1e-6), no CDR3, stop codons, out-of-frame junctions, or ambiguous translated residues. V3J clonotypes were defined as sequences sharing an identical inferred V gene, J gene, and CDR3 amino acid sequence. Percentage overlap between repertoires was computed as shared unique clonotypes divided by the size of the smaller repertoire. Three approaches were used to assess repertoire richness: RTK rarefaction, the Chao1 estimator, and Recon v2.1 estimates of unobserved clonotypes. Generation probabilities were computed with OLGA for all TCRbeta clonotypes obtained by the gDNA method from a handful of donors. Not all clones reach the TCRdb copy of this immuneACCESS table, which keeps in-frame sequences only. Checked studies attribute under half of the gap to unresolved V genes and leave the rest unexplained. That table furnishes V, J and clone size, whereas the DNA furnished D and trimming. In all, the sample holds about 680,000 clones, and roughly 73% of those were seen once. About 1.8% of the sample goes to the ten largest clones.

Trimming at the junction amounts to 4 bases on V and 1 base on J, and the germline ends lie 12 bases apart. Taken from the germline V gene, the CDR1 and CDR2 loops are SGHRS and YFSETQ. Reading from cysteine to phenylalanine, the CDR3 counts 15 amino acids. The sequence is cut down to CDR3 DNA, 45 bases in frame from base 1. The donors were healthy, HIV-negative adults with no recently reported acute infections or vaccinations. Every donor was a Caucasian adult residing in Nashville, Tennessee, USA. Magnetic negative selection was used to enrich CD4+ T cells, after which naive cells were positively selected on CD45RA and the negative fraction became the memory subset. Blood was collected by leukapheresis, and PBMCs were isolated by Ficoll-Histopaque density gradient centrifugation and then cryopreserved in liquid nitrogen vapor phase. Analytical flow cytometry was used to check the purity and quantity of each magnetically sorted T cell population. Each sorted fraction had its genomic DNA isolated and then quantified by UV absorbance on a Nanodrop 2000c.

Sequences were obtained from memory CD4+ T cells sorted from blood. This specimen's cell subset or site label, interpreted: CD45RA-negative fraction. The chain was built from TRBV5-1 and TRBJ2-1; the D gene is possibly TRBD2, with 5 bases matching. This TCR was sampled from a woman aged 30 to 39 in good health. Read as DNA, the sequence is TGCGCCAGCAGCCGGTCAAGCGGATCCTACAATGAGCAGTTCTTC. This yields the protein CASSRSSGSYNEQFF. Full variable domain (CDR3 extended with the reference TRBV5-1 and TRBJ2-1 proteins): KAGVTQTPRYLIKTRGQQVTLSCSPISGHRSVSWYQQTPGQGLQFLFEYFSETQRNKGNFPGRFSGRQFSNSRSEMNVSTLELGDSALYLCASSRSSGSYNEQFFGPGTRLTVL.